A selection of T cell receptor beta chains follows, all from one sample in a study of blood T cells in healthy people across ages. TCRdb itself ran the 5' RACE reads through MiXCR, one entry per CDR3 protein. The table includes about 940,000 distinct CDR3 sequences, roughly 43% detected once. Specimen: blood. These TCRs come from a man aged 25 to 45 in good health. CDR3s include the opening cysteine and the closing phenylalanine or tryptophan. Each record gives: V gene, CDR3 length, D gene, J gene, clone size, CDR3 DNA, CDR3 protein. The D gene is left open where the match is weak. Rows may omit the clone size; those that give it use once, few, many or a size class.

TRBV6-5	16	.	TRBJ2-3	.	TGTGCCAGCAGTTCTTTTGGCGGGGTCGGTACAGATACGCAGTATTTT	CASSSFGGVGTDTQYF
TRBV7-8	16	TRBD1	TRBJ2-7	.	TGTGCCAGCAGCTTAGTGCCCGGACAGGGAATCTACGAGCAGTACTTC	CASSLVPGQGIYEQYF
TRBV6-5	15	.	TRBJ2-7	.	TGTGCCAGCAGTGCCTTAGGGACCGACACCTACGAGCAGTACTTC	CASSALGTDTYEQYF
TRBV27	15	.	TRBJ1-2	few	TGTGCCAGCAGTTCACCCGGGACCGCCAACTATGGCTACACCTTC	CASSSPGTANYGYTF
TRBV9	16	.	TRBJ2-3	.	TGTGCCAGCAGCCCAAGACGGACGGCTAGCACAGATACGCAGTATTTT	CASSPRRTASTDTQYF
TRBV5-1	15	TRBD2	TRBJ2-3	.	TGCGCCAGCATCGATAGCGGGGGGGCCGGAGATACGCAGTATTTT	CASIDSGGAGDTQYF
TRBV6-2/TRBV6-3	14	TRBD2	TRBJ2-7	.	TGTGCCAGCATCCTAGCGGGGGGGCCTTACGAGCAGTACTTC	CASILAGGPYEQYF
TRBV6-1	9	.	TRBJ2-4	.	TGTGCCAGCAGTGAAGGGCAGTACTTC	CASSEGQYF
TRBV20-1	13	.	TRBJ1-2	few	TGCAGTGCTAGAGATTCGGGCGGCTATGGCTACACCTTC	CSARDSGGYGYTF
TRBV28	14	TRBD1	TRBJ2-7	few	TGTGCCAGCAGTTTATGGCAGGGGGCCTACGAGCAGTACTTC	CASSLWQGAYEQYF
TRBV6-5	14	.	TRBJ1-4	.	TGTGCCAGCAGACCCGGGGCCCTACGGGAAAAACTGTTTTTT	CASRPGALREKLFF
TRBV14	16	TRBD2	TRBJ2-5	.	TGTGCCAGCAGCCATCCTAGCGGGAGGACCCAAGAGACCCAGTACTTC	CASSHPSGRTQETQYF
TRBV7-2	13	TRBD1	TRBJ2-1	few	TGTGCCAGCAGCCCGCGACAGGGTCTTGAGCAGTTCTTC	CASSPRQGLEQFF
TRBV11-2	15	.	TRBJ2-1	.	TGTGCCAGCAGCTTAGCAGTGGGGTACGCTTCCGAGCAGTTCTTC	CASSLAVGYASEQFF
TRBV27	15	.	TRBJ2-3	.	TGTGCCAGCAGTACGATAGCATGGAGCACAGGTACGCAGTATTTT	CASSTIAWSTGTQYF
TRBV20-1	14	TRBD1	TRBJ2-5	few	TGCAGTGCTAGCCGGGACAGGGGTTTCAATGAGCAGTACTTC	CSASRDRGFNEQYF
TRBV20-1	16	.	TRBJ2-1	.	TGCAGTGCGGAGGGTTACAGGGGGGGCTACTACAATGAGCAGTTCTTC	CSAEGYRGGYYNEQFF
TRBV5-8	14	.	TRBJ2-1	.	TGTGCCAGCGGCCCTCCAGAGAATTACAATGAGCAGTTCTTC	CASGPPENYNEQFF
TRBV3-1	15	.	TRBJ2-7	.	TGTGCCAGCAGCTCATACGGGGGTGGCCAGTACGAGCAGTACTTC	CASSSYGGGQYEQYF
TRBV3-1	14	.	TRBJ1-4	.	TGTGCCAGCAGCGAACGGTCTCTTAATGAAAAACTGTTTTTT	CASSERSLNEKLFF
TRBV4-3	17	TRBD1	TRBJ2-4	.	TGCGCCAGCAGCCAAGCCCGTTCGACAGGGTTCCAAAACATTCAGTACTTC	CASSQARSTGFQNIQYF
TRBV10-3	14	.	TRBJ2-7	.	TGTGCCAGCGGGAGTGACAGGTCCGGCTACGAGCAGTACTTC	CASGSDRSGYEQYF
TRBV27	15	.	TRBJ2-7	.	TGTGCCAGCACCCCTAGGGGCAGTCCTACCTACGAGCAGTACTTC	CASTPRGSPTYEQYF
TRBV2	13	.	TRBJ2-5	once	TGTGCCACCGGGGAAGAGGGGGTTGAGACCCAGTACTTC	CATGEEGVETQYF
TRBV24-1	12	.	TRBJ2-2	once	TGTGCCACCAACCAGTACACCGGGGAGCTGTTTTTT	CATNQYTGELFF
TRBV6-1	15	TRBD1	TRBJ1-1	.	TGTGCCAGCAGTCTCTACGGGACAGGGAACACTGAAGCTTTCTTT	CASSLYGTGNTEAFF
TRBV15	15	TRBD1	TRBJ2-3	.	TGTGCCACCAGCTTAGAGAGGGGGCGGGCAGATACGCAGTATTTT	CATSLERGRADTQYF
TRBV7-2	18	.	TRBJ2-4	.	TGTGCCAGCACCACTTTTCCCCCGATGCCACGAATCAAAAACATTCAGTACTTC	CASTTFPPMPRIKNIQYF
TRBV11-2	15	.	TRBJ2-3	.	TGTGCCAGCAGCTTTTGGGGTAATCCCACAGATACGCAGTATTTT	CASSFWGNPTDTQYF
TRBV20-1	14	TRBD1	TRBJ2-4	.	TGCAGTGCTCCCTACACAGGGGGCAAAAACATTCAGTACTTC	CSAPYTGGKNIQYF
TRBV6-1	14	.	TRBJ1-2	.	TGTGCCAGCAGTGACCCACAGGGTGGCTATGGCTACACCTTC	CASSDPQGGYGYTF
TRBV28	11	.	TRBJ2-7	.	TGTGCCAGCAGTATAGGCAGCGAGCAGTACTTC	CASSIGSEQYF
TRBV20-1	15	TRBD1	TRBJ1-5	.	TGCAGTGCTAGGGGGGGACAGGGGGCTCTCCAGCCCCAGCATTTT	CSARGGQGALQPQHF
TRBV27	15	TRBD1	TRBJ2-1	.	TGTGCCAGCAGCGCTAGACAGGGGGGGGCCAATGAGCAGTTCTTC	CASSARQGGANEQFF
TRBV10-3	14	.	TRBJ2-3	few	TGTGCCATCGGAGGGGGGGGTATTACAGATACGCAGTATTTT	CAIGGGGITDTQYF
TRBV30	14	.	TRBJ2-3	once	TGTGCCTGGAGTGCGGGGTCCAGGGGAGATACGCAGTATTTT	CAWSAGSRGDTQYF
TRBV6-5	19	.	TRBJ2-1	.	TGTGCCAGCAGTTCCGGAACCGGGACGACTGGAGGGCCCTACAATGAGCAGTTCTTC	CASSSGTGTTGGPYNEQFF
TRBV24-1	12	.	TRBJ2-7	.	TGTGCCACCAGTGAGACCTGCTACGAGCAGTACTTC	CATSETCYEQYF
TRBV3-1	13	.	TRBJ2-7	few	TGTGCCAGCAGCCAAGACAGGGTCCACGAGCAGTACTTC	CASSQDRVHEQYF